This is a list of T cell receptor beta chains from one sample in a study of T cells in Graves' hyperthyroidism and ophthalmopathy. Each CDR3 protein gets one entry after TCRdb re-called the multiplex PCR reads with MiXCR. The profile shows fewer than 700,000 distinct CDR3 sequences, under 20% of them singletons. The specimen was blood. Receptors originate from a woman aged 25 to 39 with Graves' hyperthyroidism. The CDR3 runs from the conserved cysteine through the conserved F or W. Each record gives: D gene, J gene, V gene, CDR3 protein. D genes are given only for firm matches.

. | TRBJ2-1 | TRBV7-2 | CASSPPNSYNEQFF
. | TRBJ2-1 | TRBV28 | CASSLPAYYSYNEQFF
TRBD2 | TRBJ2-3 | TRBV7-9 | CATSSGSTDTQYF
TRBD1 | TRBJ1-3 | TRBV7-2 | CASSSRGQSSSGNTIYF
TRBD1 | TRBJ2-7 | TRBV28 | CASRKPGQGFSYEQYF
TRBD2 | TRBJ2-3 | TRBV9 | CASSARTSGRPDTQYF
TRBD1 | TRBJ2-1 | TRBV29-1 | CSVVHVRTGGFNEQFF
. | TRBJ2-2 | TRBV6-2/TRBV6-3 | CASTAARANTGELFF
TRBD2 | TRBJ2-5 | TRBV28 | CASTISGGQETQYF
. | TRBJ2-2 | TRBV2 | CASSDYGELFF
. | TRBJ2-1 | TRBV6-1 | CASRYGDSSYNEQFF
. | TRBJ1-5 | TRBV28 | CASSRTTGQPQHF
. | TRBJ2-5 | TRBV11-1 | CASSGWVGTLKETQYF
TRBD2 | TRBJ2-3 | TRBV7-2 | CASSPASGSFKGSTDTQYF
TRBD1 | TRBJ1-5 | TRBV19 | CASSTTGEQPQHF
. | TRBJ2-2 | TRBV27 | CASTSGTKQTGELFF
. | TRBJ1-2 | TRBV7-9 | CASSLFQDLYGYTF
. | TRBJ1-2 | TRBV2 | CASSEAALYGYTF
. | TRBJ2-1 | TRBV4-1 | CASSQDWDNEQFF
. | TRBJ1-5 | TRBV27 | CASSLWVSEPQHF
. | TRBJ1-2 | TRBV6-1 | CASRDLDKNYGYTF
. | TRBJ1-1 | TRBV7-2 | CASSFTGEGNTEAFF
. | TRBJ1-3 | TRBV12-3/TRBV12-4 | CASRTSRQGSSGNTIYF
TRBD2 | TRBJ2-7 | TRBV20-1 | CSARDPTSGRASYEQYF
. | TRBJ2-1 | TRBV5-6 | CASSSSGTILGEQFF
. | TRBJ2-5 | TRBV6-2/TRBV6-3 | CASRVQPGSGETQYF
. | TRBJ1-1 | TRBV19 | CASSIRGAMNTEAFF
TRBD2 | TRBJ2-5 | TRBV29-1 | CSVGGSGSGETQYF
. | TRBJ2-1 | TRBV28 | CASSSPYGEDHYNEQFF
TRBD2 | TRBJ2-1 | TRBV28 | CASIPGLAGANEQFF
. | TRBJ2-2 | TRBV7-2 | CASSLGGGGAGELFF
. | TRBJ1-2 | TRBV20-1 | CSASDGIYGYTF
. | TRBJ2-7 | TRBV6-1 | CASRPPFLLSYEQYF
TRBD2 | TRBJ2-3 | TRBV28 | CASSFPSGTSGSDTQYF
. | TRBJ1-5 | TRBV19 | CASKFRTDRSQPQHF
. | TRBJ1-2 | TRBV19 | CASSIRGNYGYTF
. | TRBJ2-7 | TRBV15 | CATSTGSYEQYF
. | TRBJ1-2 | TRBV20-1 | CSANIQGTYGYTF
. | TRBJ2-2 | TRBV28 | CASRSRNRGRGLNTGELFF
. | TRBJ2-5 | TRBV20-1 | CSAGRKTQAGFHETQYF
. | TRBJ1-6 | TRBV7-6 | CASSLQSSYNSPLHF
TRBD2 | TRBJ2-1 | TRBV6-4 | CASSDSSGTTDEQFF
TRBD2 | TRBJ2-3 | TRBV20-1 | CSASREAGVTDTQYF
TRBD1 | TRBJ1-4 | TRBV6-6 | CASSYLGDRAAKLFF
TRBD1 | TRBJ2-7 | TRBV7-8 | CASSLDRGGEQYF
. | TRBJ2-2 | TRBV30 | CAWSGTIGSRQGNTGELFF
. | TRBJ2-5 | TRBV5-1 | CASAKSPQETQYF
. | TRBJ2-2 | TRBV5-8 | CASSLDWGSGELFF
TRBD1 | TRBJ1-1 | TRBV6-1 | CASSSRQGANTEAFF
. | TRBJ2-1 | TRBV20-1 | CSARDHRGRRRNEQFF
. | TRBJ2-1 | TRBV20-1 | CSASFFGTPGSYNEQFF
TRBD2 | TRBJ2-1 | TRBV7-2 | CASSLSSGSWEQFF
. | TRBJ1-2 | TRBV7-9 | CASSLGGWTEQKANYGYTF
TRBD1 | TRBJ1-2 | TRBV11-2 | CASSPDRVLYGYTF
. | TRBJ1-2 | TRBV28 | CASSSSTDGYTF
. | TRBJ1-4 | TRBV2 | CASTERQRDWGLTNEKLFF
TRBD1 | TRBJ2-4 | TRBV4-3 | CASSLGTGGSENIQYF
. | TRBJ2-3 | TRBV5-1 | CASSPSPTFDTQYF
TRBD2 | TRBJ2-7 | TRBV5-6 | CASSFGLAGGSYEQYF